The 16 T cell receptor beta chains reported below all come from one sample, sequenced in a study of patients and donors after allogeneic stem cell transplantation. TCRdb reprocessed the RT-PCR reads via MiXCR and lists one record per CDR3 protein. The table records roughly 940,000 distinct CDR3 sequences, roughly 17% of them present only once. Sequenced sample: blood, either unsorted or a sorted T cell fraction (not recorded which). The receptors were sampled from a human donor who was either an allogeneic HSCT recipient or a stem cell or donor lymphocyte infusion donor (not recorded which). It is not recorded whose cells these are; they may come from a transplant donor.

The V call is TRBV13, the J call TRBJ2-1; 8 nucleotides match TRBD1. Per germline, CDR1 PRHDT and CDR2 FYEKMQ (reference sequence). The V and J ends lost 5 bases and 3 bases, in that order; junction bases with no gene match: 3. The CDR3 consists of 14 residues. This chain's CDR3 is CASSHGTGYNEQFF. CDR3 sequence (DNA): TGTGCCAGCAGCCACGGGACAGGCTACAATGAGCAGTTCTTC.

This clonotype was seen only a few times. The CDR3: CASSLEISANTGELFF. The CDR3 DNA reads TGCGCCAGCAGCTTGGAGATTAGCGCTAACACCGGGGAGCTGTTTTTT. This chain uses TRBV5-1 with TRBJ2-2; TRBD2 is a possible D gene (5 bases). CDR1 and CDR2 (germline): SGHRS, YFSETQ. The length of the CDR3 is 16 residues. Trimming cost V 0 bases and J 2 bases, with 11 bases left between them.

V is TRBV7-9 and J is TRBJ2-2; D is unclear. Germline V lookup: CDR1 SEHNR, CDR2 FQNEAQ (reference sequence). There are 16 residues in the CDR3. Trimming removed 8 bases from V and 0 bases from J, with 16 bases in between. CDR3 amino acids: CASLLEVLANTGELFF. CDR3 sequence (DNA): TGTGCCAGCCTCCTTGAGGTACTGGCGAACACCGGGGAGCTGTTTTTT. Together with reference TRBV7-9 and TRBJ2-2, the CDR3 gives the full variable domain: DTGVSQNPRHKITKRGQNVTFRCDPISEHNRLYWYRQTLGQGPEFLTYFQNEAQLEKSRLLSDRFSAERPKGSFSTLEIQRTEQGDSAMYLCASLLEVLANTGELFFGEGSRLTVL.

The CDR3, as DNA: TGCAGTGCTAGAGCGGATGTAAACGATGGCTACACCTTC. Its protein product is CSARADVNDGYTF. The V call is TRBV20-1, the J call TRBJ1-2, with D hard to call. This CDR3 contains 13 residues. Germline V gives CDR1 DFQATT, CDR2 SNEGSKA (reference sequence). The V and J ends lost 1 base and 6 bases respectively, with 12 bases between them.

The V and J genes are TRBV12-3 or TRBV12-4 and TRBJ1-6; 7 bases are a match to TRBD1. With V trimmed by 5 bases and J by 4 bases, 5 bases remained unmatched. The CDR3 is 15 amino acids. The CDR3 spells CASSGGQKYNSPLHF. DNA of the CDR3: TGTGCCAGCAGTGGGGGACAGAAGTATAATTCACCCCTCCACTTT.

The chain combines TRBV11-2 with TRBJ1-1; no clear D. This CDR3 region has 14 residues. Trimming took off 1 base at V and 0 bases at J, with 6 bases between the two ends. Germline V lookup: CDR1 SGHAT, CDR2 FQNNGV. CDR3 nucleotide sequence: TGTGCCAGCAGCTTAGTGGTTATGAACACTGAAGCTTTCTTT. It yields the protein CASSLVVMNTEAFF.

In this sample, this clonotype turned up a few times. The gene calls are TRBV29-1 and TRBJ2-5; 9 bases are shared with TRBD2. The germline CDR1 and CDR2 sequences are SQVTM and ANQGSEA. The CDR3 spans 14 residues. J was trimmed by 2 bases and V by 4 bases; bases with no gene match: 5. The CDR3 DNA follows: TGCAGCGTTGTGGGTAGCGGGGGACAAGAGACCCAGTACTTC. Residues: CSVVGSGGQETQYF.

The chain combines TRBV12-3 or TRBV12-4 with TRBJ2-7; unclear D gene. The CDR3 is 12 amino acids. The V end lost 1 base, the J end lost 8 bases, and 9 bases lay between the germline ends. CDR3 coding DNA: TGTGCCAGCAGTTTAGATGACCGAAAGCAGTACTTC. It specifies CASSLDDRKQYF.

V gene TRBV10-3 combines with J gene TRBJ2-7; TRBD2 matches 8 bases. V lost 5 bases to trimming and J lost 0 bases; unmatched junction nucleotides: 9. There are 16 residues in the CDR3. The germline V gene encodes CDR1 ENHRY and CDR2 SYGVKD. The CDR3 coding sequence is TGTGCCATCAGTCCCCGGGGGGGGAGGGCCTCCTACGAGCAGTACTTC. Protein product: CAISPRGGRASYEQYF.

The chain recombines TRBV7-6 with TRBJ2-3, with D perhaps matching TRBD2 (6 bases). The CDR3 has 17 amino acids. V was cut by 2 bases and J by 4 bases, with 19 bases left in between. Germline CDR1 reads SGHVS; CDR2 reads FNYEAQ. In DNA form, the CDR3 reads TGTGCCAGCAGCTTACAAACGAGAGCCGGGGGTGCAGATACGCAGTATTTT. Its protein product is CASSLQTRAGGADTQYF.

The gene calls are TRBV4-3 and TRBJ1-5; D is ambiguous. The CDR3 runs to 15 residues. Trimming shortened V by 4 bases and J by 0 bases, and 10 bases separated the two germline ends. Germline loops: CDR1 LGHNA, CDR2 YSLEER. In DNA form, the CDR3 reads TGCGCCAGCAGCCCCTGGCCGCTTAGCAATCAGCCCCAGCATTTT. The encoded protein is CASSPWPLSNQPQHF.

This clonotype was counted at least ten times. The chain combines TRBV4-2 with TRBJ2-7, with D perhaps matching TRBD1 (5 bases). The CDR3 has 13 residues. Germline-derived CDR1 and CDR2 are LGHNA and YNFKEQ. Trimming left V 4 bases short and J 2 bases short, with 9 bases between. The CDR3 loop reads CASSRTSAYEQYF. In DNA form, the CDR3 reads TGTGCCAGCAGCCGGACATCAGCCTACGAGCAGTACTTC.

In this sample, this clonotype turned up a few times. The V and J genes are TRBV4-1 and TRBJ1-1; D not resolved. The CDR3 spans 12 residues. CDR1 is MGHRA and CDR2 is YSYEKL in the germline V gene. V was trimmed by 0 bases and J by 11 bases, leaving 10 bases between them. CDR3 protein: CASSQEGPGAFF. CDR3 in DNA: TGCGCCAGCAGCCAAGAAGGGCCGGGGGCTTTCTTT.

V gene TRBV5-1 combines with J gene TRBJ2-6; D is undetermined. This CDR3 spans 17 amino acids. V shed 5 bases and J shed 4 bases, with 19 bases lying between them. CDR1 SGHRS and CDR2 YFSETQ come from the germline V gene. Here the CDR3 reads CASSMAGATVGANVLTF. The CDR3 DNA sequence: TGCGCCAGCAGTATGGCCGGCGCAACGGTAGGGGCCAACGTCCTGACTTTC.

The table lists this clonotype with a few counts. This chain links TRBV6-1 with TRBJ2-2, with 7 bases that match TRBD1. The CDR3 is made up of 14 amino acids. Germline CDR1 MNHNS, CDR2 SASEGT. V shed 4 bases, J shed 7 bases, and the junction held 6 bases outside the gene matches. The CDR3 sequence is CASSATGWNGELFF. The DNA of the CDR3 is TGTGCCAGCAGTGCGACAGGGTGGAACGGGGAGCTGTTTTTT.

The rearrangement joins TRBV4-3 to TRBJ2-7, with TRBD1 matching over 11 bases. With 0 bases clipped from V and 6 bases from J, the junction kept 7 bases outside the gene matches. In germline, CDR1 is LGHNA, CDR2 YSLEER. CDR3 length: 16 amino acids. As DNA, the CDR3 is TGCGCCAGCAGCCAAGATAGGACAGGGGGCAACTCCGAGCAGTACTTC. Protein: CASSQDRTGGNSEQYF.